What follows describes a single T cell receptor (beta chain). The data derive from a study of T cell repertoires in ileal Crohn's disease. Sequencing was performed with immunoSEQ multiplex PCR; in TCRdb, only in-frame clones are kept and a portion is missing. The data hold approximately 14,000 clones, with approximately 80% observed a single time. Time point described: neoterminal ileum biopsy at postoperative endoscopy, about 6 months after surgery. The source of this sequence is an adult with Crohn's disease. Sample: ileal tissue.

CDR3 sequence: CASSFGLAGSSYNEQFF. The CDR3 bases are TGTGCCAGCAGCTTCGGGCTAGCGGGGAGCTCCTACAATGAGCAGTTCTTC. This chain connects TRBV5-4 to TRBJ2-1; 9 bases are shared with TRBD2. With 2 bases clipped from V and 0 bases from J, the junction kept 6 bases outside the gene matches. Germline V gene data show CDR1 as SGHNT and CDR2 as YYREEE (reference sequence). The CDR3 is made up of 17 amino acids. The full variable domain, its missing parts supplied by reference TRBV5-4 and TRBJ2-1, is ETGVTQSPTHLIKTRGQQVTLRCSSQSGHNTVSWYQQALGQGPQFIFQYYREEENGRGNFPPRFSGLQFPNYSSELNVNALELDDSALYLCASSFGLAGSSYNEQFFGPGTRLTVL.